The clone carrying this TCR beta chain was detected only a few times. Its antigen is still unknown. The data are from a study of T cell repertoires in cytomegalovirus infection. Background on the study: Public TCR beta signatures provided an indication of both CMV infection and a matching HLA type. Study-level results: Summed public TCR beta family frequency identified CMV carriers bearing the relevant HLA. CMV-specific TCR beta clonotypes restricted by HLA-C were the ones dominating the ex vivo response.

Germline values: CDR1 DFQATT, CDR2 SNEGSKA (reference sequence). The CDR3 has 14 residues. V lost 3 bases to trimming and J lost 2 bases, with 11 bases between them. Each CDR3 protein is one row after TCRdb ran MiXCR on the reads. The sample gives over 450,000 distinct CDR3 sequences, 11% of which show up once; approximately 10% is in the top ten. The clonotype originates from a human donor in good health (CMV status not recorded). Some clones in this sample may be carry-over from other donors' samples. Sample: PBMCs. This chain connects TRBV20-1 to TRBJ1-3; no reliable D call. Written as DNA, the CDR3 is TGCAGTGCTAGCCCGCGGATGACTGGAAACACCATATATTTT. Protein: CSASPRMTGNTIYF.